This record covers a single T cell receptor (beta chain). What it binds is not known. TCRdb redid the calling of the 5' RACE reads with MiXCR, one entry per CDR3 protein. The table records more than 65,000 distinct CDR3 sequences, 3.5% to 6% of them present only once. The sample is drawn from a study of early T cells in non-severe SARS-CoV-2 infection. In the study overall: Alpha and beta chains were unpaired, from unsorted whole-blood bulk RNA.

Study conclusions and caveats: Private and CD4 specificities were missed by VDJdb matching, which favored anti-spike CD8 responses.

This clonotype was sampled from an adult who was a healthcare worker with PCR-confirmed SARS-CoV-2 infection or an uninfected control (not recorded which). The donor label of this sample is uncertain. The sequencing here drew on whole blood, taken at baseline.

CDR3 protein: CASSLRDQETQYF. CDR3 in DNA: TGCGCCAGCAGCTTGAGAGACCAAGAGACCCAGTACTTC. The V and J genes are TRBV5-1 and TRBJ2-5; D is unclear. CDR3 length: 13 residues. Germline assignment: CDR1 SGHRS and CDR2 YFSETQ. The germline V and J ends were trimmed by 1 base and 0 bases, with 4 bases remaining between them.